Following are 5 T cell receptor beta chains from one sample sequenced in a study of blood T cell repertoires in COVID-19. Here immunoSEQ multiplex PCR was the method, and the copy in TCRdb shows in-frame clones only, minus some. The sample consists of 140,000 to 150,000 clones, about nine tenths of them appearing once. Source material: PBMCs or T cells enriched from blood (not recorded which). Source of these receptors: a man aged 50 to 60 who had recovered from COVID-19.

This CDR3 is CSAAGGAVGTEAFF. The CDR3 DNA reads TGCAGCGCCGCGGGGGGGGCGGTGGGCACTGAAGCTTTCTTT. V gene TRBV29-1 combines with J gene TRBJ1-1; TRBD1 is a possible D gene (6 bases). The ends were cut back, 7 bases at V and 4 bases at J, with 19 bases in the middle. This CDR3 is 14 amino acids long. Per germline, CDR1 SQVTM and CDR2 ANQGSEA.

The chain is built from TRBV12-3 or TRBV12-4 and TRBJ1-2; a possible D gene is TRBD1 (6 bases). With 5 bases removed from V and 6 bases from J, the gap between germline ends came to 10 bases. CDR3 size: 12 residues. The CDR3 sequence is CASSQRTDGYTF. In nucleotides, the CDR3 is TGTGCCAGCAGTCAACGGACAGATGGCTACACCTTC.

The rearrangement uses TRBV10-3 and TRBJ2-1; D possibly corresponds to TRBD1 (5 bases). The CDR3 runs to 21 residues. Trimming took 8 bases from V and 0 from J, leaving 32 bases between them. In germline, CDR1 is ENHRY, CDR2 SYGVKD. Written as DNA, the CDR3 is TGTGCCATCCAGGGATCGCGCTCGACCACGCTTACCTTCGCCTCCTACAATGAGCAGTTCTTC. The encoded protein is CAIQGSRSTTLTFASYNEQFF.

DNA for the CDR3: TGTGCCAGTAGTACGCCGACGGGGAACCAAGAGACCCAGTACTTC. The encoded protein is CASSTPTGNQETQYF. The chain employs TRBV19 and TRBJ2-5; D is possibly TRBD2 (5 bases). The CDR3 spans 15 residues. Germline V CDR1 and CDR2: LNHDA, SQIVND (reference sequence). Trimming shortened V by 4 bases and J by 0 bases, and 12 bases separated the two germline ends.

This chain uses TRBV5-1 with TRBJ1-1; TRBD1 is a possible D gene (5 bases). V was cut by 4 bases and J by 5 bases, with 9 bases left in between. The germline CDR1 and CDR2 sequences are SGHRS and YFSETQ. The CDR3 has 12 amino acids. This CDR3 is CASSPRGTEAFF. CDR3 DNA: TGCGCCAGCAGCCCCCGGGGGACTGAAGCTTTCTTT.